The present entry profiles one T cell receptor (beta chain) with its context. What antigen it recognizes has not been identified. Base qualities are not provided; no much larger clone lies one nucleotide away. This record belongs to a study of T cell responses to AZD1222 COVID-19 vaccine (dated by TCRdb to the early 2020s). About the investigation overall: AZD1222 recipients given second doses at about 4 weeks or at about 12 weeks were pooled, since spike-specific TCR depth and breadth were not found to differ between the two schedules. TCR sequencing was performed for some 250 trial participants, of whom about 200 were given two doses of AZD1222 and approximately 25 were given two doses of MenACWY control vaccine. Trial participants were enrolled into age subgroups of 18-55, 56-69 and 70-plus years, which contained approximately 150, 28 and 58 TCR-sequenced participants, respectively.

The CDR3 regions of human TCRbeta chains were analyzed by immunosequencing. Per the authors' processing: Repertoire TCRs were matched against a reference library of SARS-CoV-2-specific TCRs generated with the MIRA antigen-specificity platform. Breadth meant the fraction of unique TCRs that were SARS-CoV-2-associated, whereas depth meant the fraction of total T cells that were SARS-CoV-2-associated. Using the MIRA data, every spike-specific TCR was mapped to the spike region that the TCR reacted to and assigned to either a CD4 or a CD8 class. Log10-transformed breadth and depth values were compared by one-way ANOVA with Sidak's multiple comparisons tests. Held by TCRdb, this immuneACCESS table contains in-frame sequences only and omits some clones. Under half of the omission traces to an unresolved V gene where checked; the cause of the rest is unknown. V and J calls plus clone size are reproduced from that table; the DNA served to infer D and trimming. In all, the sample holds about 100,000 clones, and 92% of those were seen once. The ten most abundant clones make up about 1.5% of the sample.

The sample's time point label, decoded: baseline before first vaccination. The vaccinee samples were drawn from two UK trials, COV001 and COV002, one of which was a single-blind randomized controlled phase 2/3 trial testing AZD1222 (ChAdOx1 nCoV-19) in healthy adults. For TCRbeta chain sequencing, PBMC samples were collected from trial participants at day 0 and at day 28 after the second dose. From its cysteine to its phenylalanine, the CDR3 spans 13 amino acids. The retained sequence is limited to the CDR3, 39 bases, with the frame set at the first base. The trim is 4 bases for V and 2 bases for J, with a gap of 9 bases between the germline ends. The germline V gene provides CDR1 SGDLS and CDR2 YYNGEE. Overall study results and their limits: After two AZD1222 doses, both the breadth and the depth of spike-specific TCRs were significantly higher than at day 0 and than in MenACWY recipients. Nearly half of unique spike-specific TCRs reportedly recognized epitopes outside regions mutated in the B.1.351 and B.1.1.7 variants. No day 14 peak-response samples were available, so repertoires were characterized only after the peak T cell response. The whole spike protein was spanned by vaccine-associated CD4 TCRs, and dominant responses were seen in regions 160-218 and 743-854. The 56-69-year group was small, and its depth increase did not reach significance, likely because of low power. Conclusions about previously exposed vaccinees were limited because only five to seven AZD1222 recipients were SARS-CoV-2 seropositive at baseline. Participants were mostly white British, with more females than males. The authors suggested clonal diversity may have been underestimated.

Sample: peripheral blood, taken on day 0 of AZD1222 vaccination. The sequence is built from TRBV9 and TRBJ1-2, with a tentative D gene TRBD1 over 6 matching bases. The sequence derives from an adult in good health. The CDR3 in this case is CASSPTGNYGYTF. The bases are TGTGCCAGCAGCCCGACAGGCAACTATGGCTACACCTTC.